Listed here are 26 T cell receptor beta chains from one sample, sequenced in a study of vaccination effects on CD4 cells after COVID-19. Under the ViraFEST assay, PBMC were stimulated with viral peptide pools so that antigen-specific CD4+ T cells expanded. Sequencing was performed afterwards. CD4+ T cell isolation took place after about nine days of culture. None of these healthy vaccinees had been infected with SARS-CoV-2 before vaccination. These TCRs' antigens remain unknown. Clones were read by immunoSEQ multiplex PCR, and TCRdb kept only the in-frame ones, dropping some. The table records over 30,000 clones, roughly 70% of them present only once. The sequencing here drew on CD4+ T cells from PBMCs cultured with SARS-CoV-2 spike peptides, taken before COVID-19 vaccination. All receptors come from a human donor who received a COVID-19 vaccine.

The chain has TRBV2 and TRBJ1-4; TRBD1 agrees at 7 bases. The J segment lost 4 bases and the V segment lost 4 bases, leaving 6 bases of the junction unmatched. The CDR3 runs 15 residues. Germline V gives CDR1 SNHLY, CDR2 FYNNEI. The CDR3 loop is CASSATGTVNEKLFF. DNA of the CDR3: TGTGCCAGCAGTGCCACTGGGACAGTTAATGAAAAACTGTTTTTT.

J is TRBJ2-1 and V is TRBV10-3, with 8 bases that match TRBD2. The CDR3 is 17 amino acids. V dropped 0 bases and J dropped 1; count of bases not matched to a gene: 5. From germline, CDR1 is ENHRY and CDR2 SYGVKD. CDR3 residues: CAISESGGGRSYNEQFF. DNA for the CDR3: TGTGCCATCAGTGAGTCTGGCGGGGGGCGGTCCTACAATGAGCAGTTCTTC.

This chain connects TRBV27 to TRBJ1-1, with TRBD1 as a possible D gene (6 bases). The CDR3 is 15 residues long. Germline V gives CDR1 MNHEY, CDR2 SMNVEV (reference sequence). V was pared by 0 bases and J by 2 bases, with 10 bases between. The CDR3: CASSLSRTVNTEAFF. The CDR3 DNA is TGTGCCAGCAGTTTATCGCGGACAGTAAACACTGAAGCTTTCTTT.

This clone has only one observation. The CDR3 nucleotides are TGTGCCAGCAGGATGACAGGTTCTGGAAACACCATATATTTT. As protein: CASRMTGSGNTIYF. The chain recombines TRBV6-5 with TRBJ1-3, with D tentatively TRBD1 (6 bases). Trimming removed 6 bases from V and 1 base from J, with 10 bases in between. The CDR3 contains 14 residues. Looked up from germline, CDR1 is MNHEY and CDR2 is SVGAGI.

The CDR3 region has the DNA TGTGCCAGCTCACCCGGACTAGCGGGAGGTGAGCAGTTCTTC. Translated: CASSPGLAGGEQFF. This chain uses TRBV18 with TRBJ2-1; 14 positions match TRBD2. The CDR3 has 14 residues. The J segment lost 9 bases and the V segment lost 3 bases, leaving 1 base of the junction unmatched. CDR1 is KGHSH and CDR2 is LQKENI in the germline V gene.

V gene TRBV19 combines with J gene TRBJ1-3, with D uncertain. The germline gives CDR1 LNHDA, CDR2 SQIVND (reference sequence). Trimming pared 2 bases from V and 0 bases from J, leaving 8 bases between. There are 15 residues in the CDR3. In nucleotides, the CDR3 is TGTGCCAGTAGTATACGGGCTGTCTCTGGAAACACCATATATTTT. It encodes CASSIRAVSGNTIYF. Full variable domain (rest looked up from reference TRBV19 and TRBJ1-3): DGGITQSPKYLFRKEGQNVTLSCEQNLNHDAMYWYRQDPGQGLRLIYYSQIVNDFQKGDIAEGYSVSREKKESFPLTVTSAQKNPTAFYLCASSIRAVSGNTIYFGEGSWLTVV.

V usage is TRBV5-1 and J usage is TRBJ2-1, with 11 bases matching TRBD2. J lost 6 bases, V lost 0 bases, and 11 bases had no gene match. CDR3 length: 18 residues. The V gene's germline CDR1 is SGHRS and CDR2 YFSETQ. CDR3 DNA: TGCGCCAGCAGCTTGGCCAAAACTAGCGGGGGTCTTCTCAATGAGCAGTTCTTC. Translating gives CASSLAKTSGGLLNEQFF.

J is TRBJ2-1 and V is TRBV20-1; 15 nucleotides agree with TRBD2. This CDR3 has 16 amino acids. Germline V CDR1 and CDR2: DFQATT, SNEGSKA (reference sequence). The V gene end was trimmed by 3 bases and the J gene end by 4 bases; junction bases not matched to a gene: 4. The CDR3 nucleotides are TGCAGTGCTAGTTACGGGACTAGCGGGAGGTACAATGAGCAGTTCTTC. It yields the protein CSASYGTSGRYNEQFF.

This chain joins TRBV3-1 (or the pseudogene TRBV3-2) and TRBJ1-5; TRBD1 matches 11 bases. V lost 1 base and J lost 5; bases outside the gene matches: 4. This CDR3 is built from 16 residues. Looked up from germline, CDR1 is LGHDT and CDR2 is YNNKEL (reference sequence). The CDR3: CASSQAGTGGYQPQHF. CDR3 coding DNA: TGTGCCAGCAGCCAAGCCGGGACAGGGGGTTATCAGCCCCAGCATTTT.

This clone was detected a few times. The CDR3 reads CASSQVGQTIANYGYTF. CDR3 in DNA: TGCGCCAGCAGCCAAGTGGGACAAACGATTGCTAACTATGGCTACACCTTC. The rearrangement links TRBV4-1 to TRBJ1-2; D might be TRBD1 (6 bases). CDR3 length: 17 amino acids. Germline values: CDR1 MGHRA, CDR2 YSYEKL. V gave up 1 base and J gave up 0 bases, with 15 bases separating them.

The rearrangement uses TRBV5-1 and TRBJ2-3; D ambiguous. Germline values: CDR1 SGHRS, CDR2 YFSETQ. The CDR3 runs to 13 residues. V lost 4 bases and J lost 4, with 10 bases in between. The CDR3 region is CASSVTLSDTQYF. CDR3 nucleotide sequence: TGCGCCAGCAGCGTGACGTTGTCAGATACGCAGTATTTT.

The J gene is TRBJ1-2, the V gene TRBV4-1, with 7 bases aligning to TRBD1. The CDR3 is made up of 16 amino acids. CDR1 and CDR2 (germline): MGHRA, YSYEKL. After removal of 0 bases from V and 8 bases from J, the junction contained 12 bases not matched to a gene. CDR3 sequence: CASSQDIWTGKGGYTF. The DNA for the CDR3 is TGCGCCAGCAGCCAAGACATCTGGACAGGAAAAGGAGGCTACACCTTC.

This clone was observed a handful of times. This chain uses TRBV2 with TRBJ1-1, with a tentative D call TRBD1 (5 bases). Trimming took off 7 bases at V and 2 bases at J, with 14 bases between the two ends. There are 14 residues in the CDR3. From germline, CDR1 is SNHLY and CDR2 FYNNEI. CDR3 sequence (DNA): TGTGCCAGCATTCGGACACCAACCAACACTGAAGCTTTCTTT. Translation: CASIRTPTNTEAFF.

CDR3 DNA: TGTGCCAGCAGCTTACAAGCGGGAGTCCAAGAGACCCAGTACTTC. Translating gives CASSLQAGVQETQYF. The chain joins TRBV7-9 to TRBJ2-5, with TRBD2 matching over 8 bases. The CDR3 loop spans 15 amino acids. Germline CDR1 reads SEHNR; CDR2 reads FQNEAQ (reference sequence). J was trimmed by 1 base and V by 2 bases; bases with no gene match: 3.

This chain links TRBV5-5 with TRBJ1-5, with a possible D match to TRBD1 (6 bases). The germline V gene encodes CDR1 SGHKS and CDR2 YYEKEE (reference sequence). CDR3 length: 15 residues. The V and J ends lost 3 bases and 6 bases respectively, with 16 bases between them. CDR3 sequence: CASSWGQGVGQPQHF. DNA of the CDR3: TGTGCCAGCAGCTGGGGGCAGGGTGTGGGTCAGCCCCAGCATTTT. The variable domain in full, with the rest retrieved from reference TRBV5-5 and TRBJ1-5, is DAGVTQSPTHLIKTRGQQVTLRCSPISGHKSVSWYQQVLGQGPQFIFQYYEKEERGRGNFPDRFSARQFPNYSSELNVNALLLGDSALYLCASSWGQGVGQPQHFGDGTRLSIL.

This clone occurred a few times. The chain carries TRBV6-5 and TRBJ2-7; the match to TRBD2 covers 10 bases. Germline CDR1 MNHEY, CDR2 SVGAGI. The CDR3 length is 15 residues. The trim removed 6 bases at V and 4 bases at J, leaving 9 bases unmatched. The CDR3 reads CASRTSGYGGYEQYF. In nucleotides, the CDR3 is TGTGCCAGCAGGACTAGCGGGTACGGAGGGTACGAGCAGTACTTC.

The rearrangement joins TRBV7-9 to TRBJ2-7, with TRBD1 identical over 8 bases. V trimming: 6 bases; J trimming: 6 bases; junction bases outside the gene matches: 4. The CDR3 length is 12 residues. Germline-derived CDR1 and CDR2 are SEHNR and FQNEAQ (reference sequence). The CDR3 DNA follows: TGTGCCAGCAGTTCCCAGGGGGCCGAGCAGTACTTC. Translating gives CASSSQGAEQYF.

The chain joins TRBV4-1 to TRBJ2-2; 9 nucleotides align to TRBD2. After removal of 0 bases from V and 4 bases from J, the junction contained 9 bases not matched to a gene. Per the germline V gene, CDR1 is MGHRA and CDR2 is YSYEKL. CDR3 length: 18 amino acids. This CDR3 is CASSQDWGAGGSTGELFF. For the CDR3, the DNA is TGCGCCAGCAGCCAAGATTGGGGAGCGGGAGGCTCCACCGGGGAGCTGTTTTTT.

The V gene is TRBV2, the J gene TRBJ2-7; no definite D call. V shed 4 bases and J shed 3 bases, with 4 bases lying between them. CDR3 length equals 11 residues. Germline loops: CDR1 SNHLY, CDR2 FYNNEI. CDR3 in amino acids: CASSVGYEQYF. The CDR3 DNA reads TGTGCCAGCAGTGTGGGCTACGAGCAGTACTTC.

The chain uses TRBV18 and TRBJ2-3; 11 bases agree with TRBD2. The CDR3 totals 16 residues. Germline lookup yields CDR1 KGHSH and CDR2 LQKENI. Losses at the gene ends were 5 bases for V and 1 base for J; bases not matched to a gene: 5. CDR3 sequence: CASSSSSGGRTDTQYF. As DNA, the CDR3 is TGTGCCAGCTCATCGTCTAGCGGGGGGCGCACAGATACGCAGTATTTT.

Only one count was recorded for this clone. The CDR3 protein is CASTDSPSRNEQYF. CDR3 nucleotides: TGTGCCAGCACCGACAGTCCCTCAAGGAACGAGCAGTACTTC. The rearrangement uses TRBV18 and TRBJ2-7, with D maybe TRBD1 (5 bases). Germline V gene data show CDR1 as KGHSH and CDR2 as LQKENI. This CDR3 is built from 14 residues. V was clipped by 8 bases and J by 5 bases, with 19 bases between them.

The chain is built from TRBV19 and TRBJ2-1; 7 positions match TRBD2. Germline V gives CDR1 LNHDA, CDR2 SQIVND (reference sequence). The V and J ends lost 3 bases and 7 bases, in that order; junction bases with no gene match: 9. CDR3 length equals 15 residues. The chain's CDR3 is CASSMAGAGWNEQFF. DNA of the CDR3: TGTGCCAGTAGTATGGCGGGAGCCGGTTGGAATGAGCAGTTCTTC.

The rearrangement links TRBV11-2 to TRBJ1-5; tentative D call: TRBD1 (5 bases). Germline assignment: CDR1 SGHAT and CDR2 FQNNGV. The CDR3 consists of 15 residues. V shed 0 bases and J shed 4 bases, with 10 bases lying between them. This CDR3 reads CASSLDPGPNQPQHF. The CDR3 DNA follows: TGTGCCAGCAGCTTAGATCCAGGGCCAAATCAGCCCCAGCATTTT.

The chain combines TRBV6-5 with TRBJ1-5; possible D gene TRBD1, 6 bases. The germline V and J ends were trimmed by 2 bases and 6 bases, with 11 bases remaining between them. CDR3 length equals 14 residues. Germline lookup yields CDR1 MNHEY and CDR2 SVGAGI. CDR3 in DNA: TGTGCCAGCAGTTACGCCGCCAGGGGTCAGCCCCAGCATTTT. It is translated as CASSYAARGQPQHF.

The chain joins TRBV28 to TRBJ2-4; D gene ambiguous. This CDR3 has 14 amino acids. Germline CDR1 is MDHEN and CDR2 is SYDVKM. V lost 5 bases and J 0 bases, leaving 8 bases between the germline ends. CDR3 region: CASSRNLAKNIQYF. The CDR3 DNA sequence: TGTGCCAGCAGTAGGAATCTAGCCAAAAACATTCAGTACTTC.

The V call is TRBV9, the J call TRBJ1-1, with a possible D match to TRBD1 (5 bases). Trimming removed 0 bases from V and 4 bases from J, with 10 bases in between. The CDR3 is 14 residues long. Germline V gene lookup returns CDR1 SGDLS and CDR2 YYNGEE. CDR3 bases: TGTGCCAGCAGCGTAGGGGGCATGGGCACTGAAGCTTTCTTT. Protein sequence: CASSVGGMGTEAFF.